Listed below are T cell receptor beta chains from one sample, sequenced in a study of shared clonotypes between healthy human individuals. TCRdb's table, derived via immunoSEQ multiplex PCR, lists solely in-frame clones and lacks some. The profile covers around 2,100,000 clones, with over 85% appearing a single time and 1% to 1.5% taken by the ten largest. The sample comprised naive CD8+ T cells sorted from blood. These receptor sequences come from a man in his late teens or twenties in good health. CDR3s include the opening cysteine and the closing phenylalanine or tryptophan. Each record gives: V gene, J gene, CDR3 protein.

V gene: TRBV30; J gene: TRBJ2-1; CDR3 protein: CAWSSKLINEQFF
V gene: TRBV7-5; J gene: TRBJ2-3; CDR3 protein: CARSTGTSGSPVTDTQYF
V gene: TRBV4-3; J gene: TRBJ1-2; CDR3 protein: CASSQDGAGGRANYGYTF
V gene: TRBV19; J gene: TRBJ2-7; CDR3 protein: CASTGTGGFGEQYF
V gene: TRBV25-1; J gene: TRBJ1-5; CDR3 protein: CASSESGGIGQPQHF
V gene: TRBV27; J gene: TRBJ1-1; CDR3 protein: CASSLSAGWDTEAFF
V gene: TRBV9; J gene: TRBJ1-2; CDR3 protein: CASSALFTGTAEYGYTF
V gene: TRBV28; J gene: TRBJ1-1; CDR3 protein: CASSFRVNTEAFF
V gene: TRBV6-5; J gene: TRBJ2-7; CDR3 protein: CASSLRGPTYEQYF
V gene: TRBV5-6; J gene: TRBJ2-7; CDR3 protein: CASSVGDGSYSYEQYF
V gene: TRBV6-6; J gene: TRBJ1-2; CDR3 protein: CASQMGALYGYTF
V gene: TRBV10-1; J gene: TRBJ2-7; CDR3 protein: CASSESWDRGYEQYF
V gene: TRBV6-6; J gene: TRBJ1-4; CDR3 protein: CASRFTDEKLFF
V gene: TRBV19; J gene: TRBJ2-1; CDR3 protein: CASSIVAYNEQFF
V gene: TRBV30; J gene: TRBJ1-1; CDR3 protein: CAWSVDGGTEAFF
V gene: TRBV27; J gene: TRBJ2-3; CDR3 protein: CASSLLAGGTDTQYF
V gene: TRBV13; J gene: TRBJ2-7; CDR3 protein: CASSLLDRAYEQYF
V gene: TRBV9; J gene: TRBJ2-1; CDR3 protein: CASSAGTVNEQFF
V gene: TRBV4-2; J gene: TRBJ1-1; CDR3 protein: CASSQESRTENTEAFF
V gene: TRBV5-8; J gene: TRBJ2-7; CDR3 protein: CASSFFYSYEQYF
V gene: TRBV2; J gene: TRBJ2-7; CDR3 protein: CASSESGLAGVYEQYF
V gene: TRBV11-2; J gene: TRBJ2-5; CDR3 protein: CASTDVMGTSGGKTQYF
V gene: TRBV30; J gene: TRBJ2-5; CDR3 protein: CAWSAAVNDRVGETQYF
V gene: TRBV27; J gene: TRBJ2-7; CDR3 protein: CASSLSAGTGAYEQYF
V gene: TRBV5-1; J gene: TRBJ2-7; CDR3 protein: CASRREDTYEQYF
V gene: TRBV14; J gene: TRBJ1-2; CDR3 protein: CASSLAGGSGYTF
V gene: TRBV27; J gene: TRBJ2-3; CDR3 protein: CASSLGLAWGTGTDTQYF
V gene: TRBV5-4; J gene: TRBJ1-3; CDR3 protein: CASSLDGQWGPSGNTIYF